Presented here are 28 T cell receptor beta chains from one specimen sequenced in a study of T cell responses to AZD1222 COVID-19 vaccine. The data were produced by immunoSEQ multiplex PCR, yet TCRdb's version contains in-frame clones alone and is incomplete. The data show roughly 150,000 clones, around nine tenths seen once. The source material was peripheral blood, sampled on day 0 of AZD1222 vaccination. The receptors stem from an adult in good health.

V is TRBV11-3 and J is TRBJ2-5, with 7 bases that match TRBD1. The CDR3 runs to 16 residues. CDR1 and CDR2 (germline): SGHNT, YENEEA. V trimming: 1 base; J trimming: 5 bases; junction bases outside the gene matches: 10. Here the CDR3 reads CASSLGLREQGETQYF. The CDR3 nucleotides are TGTGCCAGCAGCTTAGGCCTCCGGGAACAGGGGGAGACCCAGTACTTC.

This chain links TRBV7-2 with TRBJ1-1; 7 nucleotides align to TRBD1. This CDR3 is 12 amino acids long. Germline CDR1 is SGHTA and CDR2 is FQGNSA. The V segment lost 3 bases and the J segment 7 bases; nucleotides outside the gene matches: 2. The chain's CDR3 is CASSFRDSEAFF. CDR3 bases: TGTGCCAGCAGCTTCCGGGACAGTGAAGCTTTCTTT.

CDR3 bases: TGTGCCAGCAGCCCCCTTCTAGCGGGAATTGGGGATACGCAGTATTTT. The encoded protein is CASSPLLAGIGDTQYF. The J gene is TRBJ2-3, the V gene TRBV14, with 9 positions matching TRBD2. The CDR3 covers 16 residues. Germline V gives CDR1 SGHDN, CDR2 FVKESK. The V segment lost 4 bases and the J segment 6 bases; nucleotides outside the gene matches: 11.

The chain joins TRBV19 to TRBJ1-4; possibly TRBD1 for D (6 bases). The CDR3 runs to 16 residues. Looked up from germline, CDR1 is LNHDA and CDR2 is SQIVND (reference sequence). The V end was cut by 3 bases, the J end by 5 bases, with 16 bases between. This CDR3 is CASSMSDGGGNEKLFF. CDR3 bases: TGTGCCAGTAGTATGTCGGACGGCGGGGGCAATGAAAAACTGTTTTTT.

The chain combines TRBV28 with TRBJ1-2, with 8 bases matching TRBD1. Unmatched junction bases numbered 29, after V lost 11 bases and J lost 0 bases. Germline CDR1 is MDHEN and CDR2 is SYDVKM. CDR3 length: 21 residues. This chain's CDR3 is CAGGTGGWGASPGVPNYGYTF. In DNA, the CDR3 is TGTGCCGGCGGGACAGGAGGATGGGGCGCCAGCCCGGGGGTTCCTAACTATGGCTACACCTTC.

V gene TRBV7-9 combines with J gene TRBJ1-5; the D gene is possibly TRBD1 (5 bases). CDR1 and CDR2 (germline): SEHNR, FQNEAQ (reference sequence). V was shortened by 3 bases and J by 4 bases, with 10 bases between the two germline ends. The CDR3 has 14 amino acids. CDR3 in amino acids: CASSFSDRNQPQHF. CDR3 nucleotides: TGTGCCAGCAGCTTTTCTGACAGAAATCAGCCCCAGCATTTT.

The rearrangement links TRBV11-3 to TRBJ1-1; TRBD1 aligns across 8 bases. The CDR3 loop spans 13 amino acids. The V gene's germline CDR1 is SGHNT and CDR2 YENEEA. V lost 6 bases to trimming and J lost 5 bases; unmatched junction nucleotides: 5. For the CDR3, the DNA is TGTGCCAGCAGTTCAGGGGGCGGAACTGAAGCTTTCTTT. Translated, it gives CASSSGGGTEAFF.

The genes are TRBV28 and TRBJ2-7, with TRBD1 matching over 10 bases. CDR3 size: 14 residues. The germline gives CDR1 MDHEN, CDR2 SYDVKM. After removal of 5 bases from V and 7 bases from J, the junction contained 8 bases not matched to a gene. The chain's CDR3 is CASSPGTGVDEQYF. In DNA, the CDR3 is TGTGCCAGCAGTCCCGGGACAGGGGTTGATGAGCAGTACTTC.

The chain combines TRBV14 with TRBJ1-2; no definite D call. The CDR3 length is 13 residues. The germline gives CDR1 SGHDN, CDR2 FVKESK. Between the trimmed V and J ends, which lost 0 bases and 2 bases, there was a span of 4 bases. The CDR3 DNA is TGTGCCAGCAGCCAAGAGCTAAACTATGGCTACACCTTC. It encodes CASSQELNYGYTF.

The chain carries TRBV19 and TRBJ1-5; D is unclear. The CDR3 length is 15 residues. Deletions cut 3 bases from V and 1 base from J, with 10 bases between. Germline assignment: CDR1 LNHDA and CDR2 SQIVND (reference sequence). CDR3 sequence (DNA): TGTGCCAGTAGTATGGCCGGGAGAAGCAATCAGCCCCAGCATTTT. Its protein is CASSMAGRSNQPQHF.

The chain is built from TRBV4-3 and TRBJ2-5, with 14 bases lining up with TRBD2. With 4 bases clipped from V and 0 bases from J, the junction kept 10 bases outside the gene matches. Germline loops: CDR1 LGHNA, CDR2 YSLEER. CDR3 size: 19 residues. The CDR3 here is CASSRGLAGGPWYQETQYF. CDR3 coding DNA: TGCGCCAGCAGCCGTGGACTAGCGGGGGGCCCTTGGTACCAAGAGACCCAGTACTTC.

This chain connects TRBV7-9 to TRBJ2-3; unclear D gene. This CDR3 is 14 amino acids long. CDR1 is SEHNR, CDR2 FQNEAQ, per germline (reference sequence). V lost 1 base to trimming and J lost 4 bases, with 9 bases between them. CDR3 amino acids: CASSLGPRPDTQYF. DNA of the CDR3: TGTGCCAGCAGCTTAGGGCCCAGGCCAGATACGCAGTATTTT.

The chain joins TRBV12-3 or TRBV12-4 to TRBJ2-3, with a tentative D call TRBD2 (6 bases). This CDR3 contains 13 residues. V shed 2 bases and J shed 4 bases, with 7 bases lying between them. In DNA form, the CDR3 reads TGTGCCAGCAGTTTAACTAGCCCAGATACGCAGTATTTT. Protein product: CASSLTSPDTQYF.

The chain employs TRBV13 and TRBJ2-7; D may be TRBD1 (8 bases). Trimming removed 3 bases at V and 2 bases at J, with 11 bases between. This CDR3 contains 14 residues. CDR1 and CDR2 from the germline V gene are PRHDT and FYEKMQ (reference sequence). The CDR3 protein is CASSFTGGAYEQYF. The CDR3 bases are TGTGCCAGCAGCTTCACAGGGGGGGCCTACGAGCAGTACTTC. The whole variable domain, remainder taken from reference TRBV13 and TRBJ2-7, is AAGVIQSPRHLIKEKRETATLKCYPIPRHDTVYWYQQGPGQDPQFLISFYEKMQSDKGSIPDRFSAQQFSDYHSELNMSSLELGDSALYFCASSFTGGAYEQYFGPGTRLTVT.

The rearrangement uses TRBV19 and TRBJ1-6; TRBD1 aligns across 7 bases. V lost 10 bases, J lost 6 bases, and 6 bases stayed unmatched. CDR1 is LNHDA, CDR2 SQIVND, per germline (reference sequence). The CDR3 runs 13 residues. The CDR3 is CAIGGTVNSPLHF. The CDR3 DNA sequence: TGTGCCATCGGTGGGACAGTTAATTCACCCCTCCACTTT.

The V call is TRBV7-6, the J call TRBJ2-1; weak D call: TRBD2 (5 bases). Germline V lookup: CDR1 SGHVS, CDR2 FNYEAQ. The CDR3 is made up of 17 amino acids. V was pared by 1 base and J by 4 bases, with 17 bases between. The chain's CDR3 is CASSLGQLDDSYNEQFF. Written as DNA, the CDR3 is TGTGCCAGCAGCTTAGGGCAACTAGATGACTCATACAATGAGCAGTTCTTC.

The CDR3 bases are TGTGCTAGTGGTTTGGTACTGTCTGAAGCTTTCTTT. Translation: CASGLVLSEAFF. V gene TRBV12-5 combines with J gene TRBJ1-1; no clear D gene. The CDR3 has 12 amino acids. CDR1 is LGHNT, CDR2 FRNRAP, per germline. Trimming removed 0 bases from V and 6 bases from J, with 5 bases in between.

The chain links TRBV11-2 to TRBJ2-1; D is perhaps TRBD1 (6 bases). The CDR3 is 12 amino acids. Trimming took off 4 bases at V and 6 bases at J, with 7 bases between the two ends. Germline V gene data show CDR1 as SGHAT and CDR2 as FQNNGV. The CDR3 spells CASSSQGNEQFF. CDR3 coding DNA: TGTGCCAGCAGCTCACAGGGCAATGAGCAGTTCTTC.

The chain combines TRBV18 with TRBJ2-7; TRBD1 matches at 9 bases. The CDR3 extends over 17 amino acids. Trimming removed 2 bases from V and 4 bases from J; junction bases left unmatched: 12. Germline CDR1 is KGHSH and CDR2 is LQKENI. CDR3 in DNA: TGTGCCAGCTCACCAATAGGTCCGGGACAGGGAAGGTACGAGCAGTACTTC. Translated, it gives CASSPIGPGQGRYEQYF.

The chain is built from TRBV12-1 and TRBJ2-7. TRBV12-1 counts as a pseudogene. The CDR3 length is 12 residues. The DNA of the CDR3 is TGTGCCAGCGGATCAGCCTGGGACGAGCAGTACTTC. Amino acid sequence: CASGSAWDEQYF.

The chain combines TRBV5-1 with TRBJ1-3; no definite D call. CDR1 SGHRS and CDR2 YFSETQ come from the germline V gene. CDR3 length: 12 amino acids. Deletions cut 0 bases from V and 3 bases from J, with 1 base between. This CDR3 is CASSLDGNTIYF. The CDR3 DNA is TGCGCCAGCAGCTTGGATGGAAACACCATATATTTT.

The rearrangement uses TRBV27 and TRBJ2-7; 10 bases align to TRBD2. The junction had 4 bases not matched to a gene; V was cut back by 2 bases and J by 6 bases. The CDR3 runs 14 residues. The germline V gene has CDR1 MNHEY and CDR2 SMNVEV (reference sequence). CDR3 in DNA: TGTGCCAGCAGTTTAAGCGGGAGGGCCCGCGAGCAGTACTTC. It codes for CASSLSGRAREQYF.

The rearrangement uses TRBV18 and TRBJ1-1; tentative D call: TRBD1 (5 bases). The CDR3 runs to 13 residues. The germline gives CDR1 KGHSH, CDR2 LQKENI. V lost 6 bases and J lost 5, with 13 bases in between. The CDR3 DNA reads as TGTGCCAGCTCGTTGGGGCCTGGGACTGAAGCTTTCTTT. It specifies CASSLGPGTEAFF.

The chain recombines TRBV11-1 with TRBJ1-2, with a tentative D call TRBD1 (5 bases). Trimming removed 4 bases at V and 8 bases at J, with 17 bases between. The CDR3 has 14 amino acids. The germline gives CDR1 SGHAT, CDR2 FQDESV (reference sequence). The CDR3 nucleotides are TGTGCCAGCAGCTCAGGGCCGTCTGCGGGAGGCTACACCTTC. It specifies CASSSGPSAGGYTF.

In nucleotides, the CDR3 is TGCGCCAGCAGCCAAGATAACAGCTACAATCAGCCCCAGCATTTT. Translating gives CASSQDNSYNQPQHF. The rearrangement links TRBV4-1 to TRBJ1-5; D not resolved. The V gene lost 0 bases and the J gene lost 3 bases, with 9 bases spanning the gap. The CDR3 sequence is 15 residues long. Germline-derived CDR1 and CDR2 are MGHRA and YSYEKL.

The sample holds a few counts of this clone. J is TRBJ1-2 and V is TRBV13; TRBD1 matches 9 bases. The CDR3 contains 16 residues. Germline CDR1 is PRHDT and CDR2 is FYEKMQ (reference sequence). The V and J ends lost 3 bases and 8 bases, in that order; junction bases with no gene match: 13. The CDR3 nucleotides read TGTGCCAGCAGCTTTGGAGGACAGGGGAGGCTAGAGGGCTACACCTTC. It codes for CASSFGGQGRLEGYTF.

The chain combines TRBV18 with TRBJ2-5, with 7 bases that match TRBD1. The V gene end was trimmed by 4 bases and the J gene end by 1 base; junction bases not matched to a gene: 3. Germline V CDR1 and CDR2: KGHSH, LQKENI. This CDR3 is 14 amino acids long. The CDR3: CASSHWDSQETQYF. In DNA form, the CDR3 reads TGTGCCAGCTCACACTGGGACAGCCAAGAGACCCAGTACTTC. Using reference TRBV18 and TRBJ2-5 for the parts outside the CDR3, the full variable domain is NAGVMQNPRHLVRRRGQEARLRCSPMKGHSHVYWYRQLPEEGLKFMVYLQKENIIDESGMPKERFSAEFPKEGPSILRIQQVVRGDSAAYFCASSHWDSQETQYFGPGTRLLVL.

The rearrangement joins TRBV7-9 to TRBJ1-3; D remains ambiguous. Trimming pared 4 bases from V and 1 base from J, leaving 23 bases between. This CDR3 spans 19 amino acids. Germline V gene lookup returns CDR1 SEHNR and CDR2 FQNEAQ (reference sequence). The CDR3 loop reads CASSSPKFPSATSGNTIYF. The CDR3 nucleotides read TGTGCCAGCAGCTCACCTAAGTTCCCCTCCGCCACATCTGGAAACACCATATATTTT.